The present TCR beta chain was sequenced within a study of T-cell memory formation after mild COVID-19. Study results and caveats: Memory from before infection featured some responding clones, which suggests cross-reactive memory joined. The study found balanced CD4/CD8 in clones contracting day 15 to 85 and a CD4+ lean in later expanders. For contracting clones, CD4+ ones sat mainly in CM and EM, CD8+ in EMRA.

Researchers used 5'RACE with constant-segment primers to make TCR alpha and TCR beta cDNA libraries that carry sample barcodes and UMIs. Each CDR3 protein is one row after TCRdb ran MiXCR on the 5' RACE reads. The sample holds about 270,000 distinct CDR3 sequences; 15% to 19% are singletons and the top ten take 2% to 2.5%. For this clonotype: Antigen: not known.

The CDR3 consists of 16 residues. Germline V lookup: CDR1 SGHRS, CDR2 YFSETQ. V shed 4 bases and J 0 bases; nucleotides not matched to a gene: 8. This chain connects TRBV5-1 to TRBJ1-1; 8 positions agree with TRBD1. The sequenced sample was PBMCs or a T cell subset sorted from them (not recorded which). This sequence was found in an adult woman who had mild COVID-19 (a few samples of this study predate the infection). Cell type and time point are not known. The chain's CDR3 is CASSPAGGRVNTEAFF. The CDR3 DNA sequence: TGCGCCAGCAGCCCCGCAGGGGGCCGAGTGAACACTGAAGCTTTCTTT. The whole variable domain, filled in from reference TRBV5-1 and TRBJ1-1, reads KAGVTQTPRYLIKTRGQQVTLSCSPISGHRSVSWYQQTPGQGLQFLFEYFSETQRNKGNFPGRFSGRQFSNSRSEMNVSTLELGDSALYLCASSPAGGRVNTEAFFGQGTRLTVV.